This TCR beta chain originates from a study of T cells after yellow fever vaccination. The study's findings and limits: The study found a weaker secondary response that peaked faster, day 5 versus 15.

TCRdb used MiXCR to reprocess the 5' RACE reads, holding one entry per CDR3 protein. In the table there are about 320,000 distinct CDR3 sequences, 3.5% to 5% of which are singletons. In regard to this clonotype: No antigen is known for it.

The germline V gene has CDR1 SGHAT and CDR2 FQNNGV. The CDR3 runs 15 residues. The chain has TRBV11-2 and TRBJ2-7; 10 bases are a match to TRBD1. This TCR derives from a man aged 18 to 30 who received the YFV17D yellow fever vaccine. Sequencing used PBMCs, obtained 15 days after the yellow fever booster vaccination. This chain's CDR3 is CASSLDRGRGYEQYV. CDR3 coding DNA: TGTGCCAGCAGCCTAGACAGGGGGCGCGGCTACGAGCAGTACGTC.